The next 28 T cell receptor beta chains were all read from a single sample in a study of identical twins. TCRdb called the 5' RACE reads again in MiXCR, with one record for every CDR3 protein. The sample has hundreds of thousands of distinct CDR3 sequences, under 9% seen once. These sequences were also reported in another study, on yellow fever vaccine responses in identical twins.

What was sequenced was PBMCs. These TCRs come from a young woman in good health.

There are many counts of this clonotype. The rearrangement uses TRBV12-3 or TRBV12-4 and TRBJ2-5, with 7 bases matching TRBD2. The last part of the DNA fits TRBJ2-3 better; the J call may be wrong. The CDR3 is made up of 11 amino acids. Written as DNA, the CDR3 is TGTGCCAGCAGTTTGGGGGGGACGCAGTATTTT. Protein product: CASSLGGTQYF.

This clonotype was observed at least ten times. One end of the junction fails to match germline, which may point to a read error. The chain has TRBV28 and TRBJ2-1; 9 positions match TRBD1. The germline gives CDR1 MDHEN, CDR2 SYDVKM. The CDR3 sequence is 11 residues long. For the CDR3, the DNA is TGTGCCAGCACCCCGGGACAGGGATTCCTCTTC. It specifies CASTPGQGFLF.

This clonotype was counted a few times. The V call is TRBV15, the J call TRBJ2-1; TRBD2 matches 9 bases. V lost 0 bases, J lost 5 bases, and 8 bases stayed unmatched. In germline, CDR1 is LNHNV, CDR2 YYDKDF (reference sequence). The CDR3 is made up of 17 amino acids. The CDR3 loop is CATSRDRKRGANNEQFF. The CDR3 nucleotides are TGTGCCACCAGCAGAGATAGGAAGCGGGGGGCCAACAATGAGCAGTTCTTC.

This clonotype was counted many times. This chain links TRBV27 with TRBJ1-5; D unresolved. The germline gives CDR1 MNHEY, CDR2 SMNVEV (reference sequence). V was shortened by 5 bases and J by 0 bases, with 11 bases between the two germline ends. The CDR3 is 15 residues long. CDR3 bases: TGTGCCAGCAGTCCTCGCGGAAATAGCAATCAGCCCCAGCATTTT. Protein sequence: CASSPRGNSNQPQHF.

This clonotype was seen more than once but under ten times. V usage is TRBV7-2 and J usage is TRBJ2-3; D assignment may be TRBD1 or TRBD2 (5 bases each). This CDR3 is 13 amino acids long. Germline lookup yields CDR1 SGHTA and CDR2 FQGNSA. V lost 7 bases, J lost 1 base, and 9 bases lay in between. Here the CDR3 DNA reads TGTGCCAGCAATAGGGACGGCACAGATACGCAGTATTTT. Translated, it gives CASNRDGTDTQYF.

This clonotype was picked up many times. CDR3 sequence (DNA): TGTGCCAGCAGACGACCGGGACTTAAAAACAATGAGCAGTTCTTC. Its translation is CASRRPGLKNNEQFF. This chain links TRBV11-2 with TRBJ2-1; TRBD2 is a possible D gene (6 bases). The CDR3 sequence is 15 residues long. Trimming pared 6 bases from V and 5 bases from J, leaving 17 bases between. The germline V gene has CDR1 SGHAT and CDR2 FQNNGV. Full variable domain (rest looked up from reference TRBV11-2 and TRBJ2-1): EAGVAQSPRYKIIEKRQSVAFWCNPISGHATLYWYQQILGQGPKLLIQFQNNGVVDDSQLPKDRFSAERLKGVDSTLKIQPAKLEDSAVYLCASRRPGLKNNEQFFGPGTRLTVL.

This clonotype was picked up many times. The genes are TRBV11-2 and TRBJ2-2, with D perhaps TRBD1 or TRBD2 (5 bases each). This CDR3 spans 15 amino acids. Trimming cost V 5 bases and J 2 bases, with 12 bases left between them. Germline V gene lookup returns CDR1 SGHAT and CDR2 FQNNGV. The CDR3, as DNA: TGTGCCAGCAGCGTGGGACGGACAAACACCGGGGAGCTGTTTTTT. It encodes CASSVGRTNTGELFF.

This clonotype was detected many times. The chain links TRBV6-4 to TRBJ2-3; 8 bases line up with TRBD1. V shed 11 bases and J 1 base; nucleotides not matched to a gene: 14. Germline V CDR1 and CDR2: MRHNA, SNTAGT. The CDR3 length is 16 residues. Written as DNA, the CDR3 is TGTGCCGGGACGGACAGGGTTCATTCCGGCACAGATACGCAGTATTTT. It is translated as CAGTDRVHSGTDTQYF.

This rearrangement joins TRBV27 to TRBJ2-1, with 8 bases identical to TRBD1. Germline CDR1 and CDR2: MNHEY and SMNVEV (reference sequence). The CDR3 is 12 amino acids. Losses at the gene ends were 10 bases for V and 5 bases for J; bases not matched to a gene: 4. CDR3 coding DNA: TGTGCCACCACGGGACAGGACAATGAGCAGTTCTTC. This codes for CATTGQDNEQFF.

The table lists this clonotype with a few counts. The chain is built from TRBV12-3 or TRBV12-4 and TRBJ1-3; a weak D match, TRBD1 (5 bases). V was pared by 8 bases and J by 1 base, with 12 bases between. The CDR3 runs to 14 residues. The CDR3 bases are TGTGCCAGCCGCAGGGATTTGTCTGGAAACACCATATATTTT. Translation gives CASRRDLSGNTIYF.

The sample holds a few counts of this clonotype. This rearrangement joins TRBV6-1 to TRBJ2-7; D remains unclear. This CDR3 comprises 14 residues. Per germline, CDR1 MNHNS and CDR2 SASEGT. V lost 7 bases and J 1 base, leaving 14 bases between the germline ends. The CDR3 nucleotides read TGTGCCAGCATCGACCGAGGTGCGTCCTACGAGCAGTACTTC. Protein: CASIDRGASYEQYF.

This chain links TRBV6-5 with TRBJ1-2, with D maybe TRBD1 (6 bases). The CDR3 runs 16 residues. Germline loops: CDR1 MNHEY, CDR2 SVGAGI. V was pared by 2 bases and J by 7 bases, with 20 bases between. The CDR3 nucleotides read TGTGCCAGCAGTTACCTGGAACCGACAGGTAGAGGTGGCTACACCTTC. Translated, it gives CASSYLEPTGRGGYTF.

This chain joins TRBV7-6 and TRBJ2-1; a weak D match, TRBD1 (5 bases). V gave up 5 bases and J gave up 4 bases, with 15 bases separating them. The germline CDR1 and CDR2 sequences are SGHVS and FNYEAQ. CDR3 length: 15 amino acids. The CDR3 sequence is CASSLNLGVYNEQFF. In nucleotides, the CDR3 is TGTGCCAGCAGCCTGAATCTAGGGGTGTACAATGAGCAGTTCTTC.

There are many counts of this clonotype. V and J are TRBV6-2 or TRBV6-3 and TRBJ2-1; D is undetermined. The germline V gene has CDR1 MNHEY and CDR2 SVGEGT. This CDR3 contains 11 residues. With 6 bases removed from V and 8 bases from J, the gap between germline ends came to 8 bases. CDR3 sequence (DNA): TGTGCCAGCAGGTCTGGCTATGAGCAGTTCTTC. Its translation: CASRSGYEQFF.

This clonotype was found many times. The chain couples TRBV6-1 to TRBJ2-2; 8 bases map to TRBD2. This CDR3 has 16 residues. V was clipped by 8 bases and J by 4 bases; unmatched bases: 12. CDR1 is MNHNS and CDR2 is SASEGT in the germline V gene. The CDR3 spells CASWTSRDQSTGELFF. Written as DNA, the CDR3 is TGTGCCAGCTGGACTAGCCGTGACCAGAGCACCGGGGAGCTGTTTTTT.

V and J are TRBV20-1 and TRBJ2-7, with 10 bases identical to TRBD1. Germline CDR1 reads DFQATT; CDR2 reads SNEGSKA (reference sequence). The CDR3 is made up of 14 amino acids. V shed 6 bases, J shed 0 bases, and the junction held 5 bases outside the gene matches. CDR3 sequence reads: CSASGTGDSYEQYF. The CDR3 nucleotides are TGCAGTGCCTCCGGGACAGGGGACTCCTACGAGCAGTACTTC.

This clonotype appeared a single time. The J gene is TRBJ2-3, the V gene TRBV4-2; TRBD1 matches at 8 bases. Trimming took 5 bases from V and 4 from J; bases not matched to a gene: 17. Germline V CDR1 and CDR2: LGHNA, YNFKEQ. The CDR3 covers 18 residues. The CDR3 nucleotides are TGTGCCAGCAGCGGGGGCTGGCAGGGGGCAACGGGGCCAGATACGCAGTATTTT. Amino acid sequence: CASSGGWQGATGPDTQYF.

In its sample, this clonotype was seen a few times. This chain links TRBV7-3 with TRBJ2-3; 14 bases align to TRBD2. Germline loops: CDR1 SGHTA, CDR2 FQGTGA. After removal of 3 bases from V and 0 bases from J, the junction contained 17 bases not matched to a gene. The CDR3 is 22 residues long. The CDR3 DNA is TGTGCCAGCAGCTTCACAGGGGTCCTGGGACTAGCGGGAGACCCTAGCACAGATACGCAGTATTTT. It codes for CASSFTGVLGLAGDPSTDTQYF.

In its sample, this clonotype was seen a few times. The CDR3 spells CASSQERGETQYF. CDR3 coding DNA: TGCGCCAGCAGCCAAGAGAGGGGAGAGACCCAGTACTTC. The chain has TRBV4-3 and TRBJ2-5; D assignment may be TRBD1 or TRBD2 (5 bases each). CDR3 size: 13 residues. The germline V gene encodes CDR1 LGHNA and CDR2 YSLEER. V dropped 0 bases and J dropped 4 bases, with 6 bases sitting between them.

The chain joins TRBV2 to TRBJ2-7, with D hard to call. The germline V gene has CDR1 SNHLY and CDR2 FYNNEI. This CDR3 contains 13 residues. V was cut by 7 bases and J by 6 bases, with 16 bases left in between. This CDR3 is CASIHPTMGEQYF. CDR3 nucleotide sequence: TGTGCCAGCATACATCCAACGATGGGCGAGCAGTACTTC. The full variable domain, with the rest looked up from reference TRBV2 and TRBJ2-7, is EPEVTQTPSHQVTQMGQEVILRCVPISNHLYFYWYRQILGQKVEFLVSFYNNEISEKSEIFDDQFSVERPDGSNFTLKIRSTKLEDSAMYFCASIHPTMGEQYFGPGTRLTVT.

The J gene is TRBJ2-3, the V gene TRBV29-1; D gene unclear. Trimming left V 4 bases short and J 1 base short, with 6 bases between. Germline V gene sequence: CDR1 SQVTM, CDR2 ANQGSEA. The CDR3 runs to 12 residues. The DNA of the CDR3 is TGCAGCGTTGTTGTCGGCACAGATACGCAGTATTTT. Encoded protein: CSVVVGTDTQYF.

This sequence joins TRBV15 and TRBJ2-7; 14 nucleotides line up with TRBD2. Per germline, CDR1 LNHNV and CDR2 YYDKDF (reference sequence). The CDR3 spans 17 residues. J gave up 5 bases and V 3 bases, and 9 bases lay outside the gene matches. CDR3 sequence (DNA): TGTGCCACCAGCAGGGCGGGGGGGACTAGCGGGAGTCACGAGCAGTACTTC. The encoded protein is CATSRAGGTSGSHEQYF.

This clonotype has ten or more counts. V usage is TRBV18 and J usage is TRBJ2-2; perhaps D is TRBD1 or TRBD2 (5 bases each). With 6 bases removed from V and 2 bases from J, the gap between germline ends came to 10 bases. Germline V gives CDR1 KGHSH, CDR2 LQKENI. The CDR3 has 14 amino acids. CDR3 protein: CASSSGTNTGELFF. In nucleotides, the CDR3 is TGTGCCAGCTCGTCCGGGACCAACACCGGGGAGCTGTTTTTT.

This clonotype was counted a few times. V gene TRBV7-2 combines with J gene TRBJ2-7; 7 positions match TRBD2. The V gene's germline CDR1 is SGHTA and CDR2 FQGNSA. CDR3 size: 16 residues. The V and J ends lost 1 base and 0 bases, in that order; junction bases with no gene match: 6. Here the CDR3 reads CASSLVTSVHSYEQYF. CDR3 sequence (DNA): TGTGCCAGCAGCTTAGTTACTAGCGTTCACTCCTACGAGCAGTACTTC.

This clonotype has just a few counts. J is TRBJ2-3 and V is TRBV4-3, with D tentatively TRBD1 or TRBD2 (5 bases each). Germline lookup yields CDR1 LGHNA and CDR2 YSLEER. The CDR3 contains 16 residues. Trimming took 0 bases from V and 6 from J, leaving 16 bases between them. This chain's CDR3 is CASSQETPGAGDTQYF. In DNA form, the CDR3 reads TGCGCCAGCAGCCAAGAAACCCCCGGGGCAGGGGATACGCAGTATTTT.

This clonotype was recorded at least ten times. This sequence joins TRBV4-2 and TRBJ2-3, with D possibly matching TRBD2 (5 bases). Trimming removed 0 bases from V and 1 base from J, with 8 bases in between. Germline V gene data show CDR1 as LGHNA and CDR2 as YNFKEQ. CDR3 length: 15 residues. The CDR3 DNA reads as TGTGCCAGCAGCCAAGAAGCGCGGGGCACAGATACGCAGTATTTT. This codes for CASSQEARGTDTQYF.

Only a few counts were recorded for this clonotype. This chain links TRBV6-5 with TRBJ2-7; the match to TRBD2 covers 9 bases. The length of the CDR3 is 18 residues. The J segment lost 2 bases and the V segment lost 2 bases, leaving 13 bases of the junction unmatched. Germline V lookup: CDR1 MNHEY, CDR2 SVGAGI. The CDR3 is CASSYSSGSIPTPYEQYF. Here the CDR3 DNA reads TGTGCCAGCAGTTACAGTAGCGGGAGTATCCCCACCCCCTACGAGCAGTACTTC.

The chain joins TRBV21-1 to TRBJ1-5. TRBV21-1 is labeled a pseudogene. The CDR3 length is 15 residues. CDR3 DNA: TGTGCCAGCAGCGCGGCAGAATTGGTTAATCAGCCCCAGCATTTT. It codes for CASSAAELVNQPQHF.